This TCR beta chain was sequenced during a study of control samples from healthy donors and cancer patients. Germline loops: CDR1 SGHTA, CDR2 FQGNSA. The ends lost 4 bases at V and 4 bases at J; junction bases unmatched: 11. The CDR3 contains 16 residues. TCRdb keeps only in-frame clones here, not all; method: immunoSEQ multiplex PCR. The table shows 160,000 or so clones, with 96% occurring only once. This clonotype originated in a woman aged 30 to 39 in good health. The material sequenced was blood. This chain uses TRBV7-2 with TRBJ2-3, with 7 bases lining up with TRBD2. As DNA, the CDR3 is TGTGCCAGCAGCTCGATGGGACTATCCACGGCAGATACGCAGTATTTT. This translates into CASSSMGLSTADTQYF.